The 20 T cell receptor beta chains presented below share a single source sample, sequenced in a study of T cells in Graves' hyperthyroidism and ophthalmopathy. From RNA transcripts, TCR beta CDR3 regions were amplified. A first-round RT-PCR of the TCR CDR3 used the HTBI primer set. Each CDR3 protein is one row after TCRdb ran MiXCR on the multiplex PCR reads. The sample has around 760,000 distinct CDR3 sequences; 35% are singletons. The sample was blood. The receptor set was obtained from a woman between 40 and 55 years old with Graves' hyperthyroidism.

This clonotype was seen a handful of times. V and J are TRBV20-1 and TRBJ2-7, with 7 bases fitting TRBD2. V lost 5 bases to trimming and J lost 1 base; unmatched junction nucleotides: 11. The CDR3 runs 15 residues. Germline V lookup: CDR1 DFQATT, CDR2 SNEGSKA (reference sequence). This CDR3 reads CSAWDGEGKSYEQYF. The CDR3 region has the DNA TGCAGTGCTTGGGATGGGGAGGGGAAGTCCTACGAGCAGTACTTC.

The rearrangement joins TRBV30 to TRBJ1-4; D may be TRBD1 (5 bases). With 1 base removed from V and 11 bases from J, the gap between germline ends came to 20 bases. The CDR3 extends over 15 amino acids. The germline CDR1 and CDR2 sequences are GTSNPN and SVGIG (reference sequence). For the CDR3, the DNA is TGTGCCTGGAGTGCAAGCGGGGTCCCAGGGTGGAAACTGTTTTTT. Protein product: CAWSASGVPGWKLFF.

Note on this clonotype: This may come from a read error, since a much larger clone is one base off. The chain's CDR3 is CASSLQSGANVMTF. In DNA, the CDR3 is TGCGCCAGCAGCTTGCAATCTGGGGCCAACGTCATGACTTTC. The V gene is TRBV5-1, the J gene TRBJ2-6; D perhaps matches TRBD1 (5 bases). The CDR3 is 14 amino acids. The V gene's germline CDR1 is SGHRS and CDR2 YFSETQ.

Comment on this clonotype: The germline gene is not matched at one end of the junction; a read error may be the cause. The chain recombines TRBV29-1 with TRBJ2-7, with D perhaps being TRBD1 or TRBD2 (5 bases each). This CDR3 has 13 amino acids. Germline loops: CDR1 SQVTM, CDR2 ANQGSEA. The CDR3 DNA reads as TGCAGCGGCCGGGGCAGCTACTCCTACGGGCAGTACTTC. It translates to CSGRGSYSYGQYF.

A word on this clonotype: The germline gene is not matched at one end of the junction; a read error may be the cause. This rearrangement joins TRBV10-3 to TRBJ2-5; TRBD2 matches 9 bases. Germline V gene lookup returns CDR1 ENHRY and CDR2 SYGVKD. This CDR3 spans 20 amino acids. The DNA of the CDR3 is TGTGCCAGCAGTTCCTTCCCCCGAGGGGTAGCGGGAGTGTACCGGGAGACCCAGTACTTC. Encoded protein: CASSSFPRGVAGVYRETQYF.

The rearrangement joins TRBV25-1 to TRBJ1-6, with D perhaps matching TRBD1 (5 bases). V was cut by 3 bases and J by 11 bases, with 20 bases left in between. Germline V gene sequence: CDR1 MGHDK, CDR2 SYGVNS. The CDR3 runs 16 residues. Here the CDR3 reads CASSEAGLRVKTPLHF. DNA of the CDR3: TGTGCCAGCAGTGAGGCAGGGTTAAGGGTAAAGACACCCCTCCACTTT.

The chain recombines TRBV5-1 with TRBJ2-3; 9 nucleotides agree with TRBD2. This CDR3 is built from 16 residues. Trimming removed 4 bases from V and 0 bases from J; junction bases left unmatched: 6. CDR1 and CDR2 from the germline V gene are SGHRS and YFSETQ. CDR3 coding DNA: TGCGCCAGCAGCCTGCCGACTAGCGGCAGCACAGATACGCAGTATTTT. Protein sequence: CASSLPTSGSTDTQYF.

This clonotype was recorded a few times. The chain uses TRBV5-6 and TRBJ1-4; no definite D call. The V gene lost 1 base and the J gene lost 8 bases, with 9 bases spanning the gap. The CDR3 runs to 13 residues. The V gene's germline CDR1 is SGHDT and CDR2 YYEEEE. CDR3 protein: CASSLTTLEKLFF. The CDR3 DNA reads as TGTGCCAGCAGCTTGACGACGCTGGAAAAACTGTTTTTT.

This clonotype was found many times. The V call is TRBV20-1, the J call TRBJ2-6; 7 bases fit TRBD1. The trim removed 2 bases at V and 0 bases at J, leaving 1 base unmatched. This CDR3 has 15 amino acids. Germline CDR1 and CDR2: DFQATT and SNEGSKA (reference sequence). The CDR3 spells CSARPGGSGANVLTF. DNA for the CDR3: TGCAGTGCTAGACCAGGGGGCTCTGGGGCCAACGTCCTGACTTTC.

The CDR3 bases are TGTGCCACCAGTGATGAAGGGACAGGGGAGTATGGCTACACCTTC. Translating gives CATSDEGTGEYGYTF. The chain couples TRBV24-1 to TRBJ1-2, with 10 nucleotides matching TRBD1. Looked up from germline, CDR1 is KGHDR and CDR2 is SFDVKD. Germline trimming cut 3 bases from V and 5 bases from J; bases unmatched to any gene: 5. The CDR3 totals 15 residues.

V is TRBV7-2 and J is TRBJ1-1; 11 bases map to TRBD1. The CDR3 runs 17 residues. The V and J ends lost 5 bases and 2 bases, in that order; junction bases with no gene match: 10. Germline V CDR1 and CDR2: SGHTA, FQGNSA. CDR3 in amino acids: CASSAGGQGAPNTEAFF. The CDR3 nucleotides read TGTGCCAGCAGCGCTGGTGGACAGGGGGCACCAAACACTGAAGCTTTCTTT.

The genes are TRBV10-3 and TRBJ1-3, with D perhaps TRBD1 (5 bases). The CDR3 runs 14 residues. Per germline, CDR1 ENHRY and CDR2 SYGVKD. V was cut by 3 bases and J by 3 bases, with 9 bases left in between. For the CDR3, the DNA is TGTGCCATCAGTGATCAGGGCGTTGGAAACACCATATATTTT. Amino acid sequence: CAISDQGVGNTIYF.

This clonotype was observed a few times. V usage is TRBV6-5 and J usage is TRBJ1-2; D uncertain. The V gene lost 8 bases and the J gene lost 8 bases, with 15 bases spanning the gap. Per the germline V gene, CDR1 is MNHEY and CDR2 is SVGAGI. The CDR3 spans 12 residues. The CDR3 coding sequence is TGTGCCAGCCTCCTCCCGCCGCGCGGCTACACCTTC. It yields the protein CASLLPPRGYTF.

This clonotype was recorded a few times. The chain has TRBV7-9 and TRBJ2-5; 12 nucleotides agree with TRBD1. There are 16 residues in the CDR3. With V trimmed by 7 bases and J by 5 bases, 11 bases remained unmatched. From germline, CDR1 is SEHNR and CDR2 FQNEAQ (reference sequence). The CDR3 DNA follows: TGTGCCAGCAAACCACGCGGGACAGGGGGCCAGGAGACCCAGTACTTC. Translating it yields CASKPRGTGGQETQYF.

This clonotype was recorded many times. The chain couples TRBV5-5 to TRBJ1-6, with D unclear. CDR3 length equals 13 residues. The germline V and J ends were trimmed by 4 bases and 7 bases, with 9 bases remaining between them. Germline V gene sequence: CDR1 SGHKS, CDR2 YYEKEE (reference sequence). The CDR3 DNA sequence: TGTGCCAGCAGCCCAATTATGAATTCACCCCTCCACTTT. Translated, it gives CASSPIMNSPLHF.

About this clonotype: A much larger clone lies one base from this, so it may be a read error. The V and J genes are TRBV7-6 and TRBJ1-6; D unresolved. Trimming stripped 2 bases from V and 8 bases from J, with 13 bases between. CDR1 and CDR2 (germline): SGHVS, FNYEAQ. The CDR3 runs 15 residues. The CDR3 DNA reads TGTGCCAGCAGCTTACGGCAGGCCGGGCATTCACCCCTCCACTTT. Its protein is CASSLRQAGHSPLHF. Supplemented by reference TRBV7-6 and TRBJ1-6, the full variable domain reads GAGVSQSPRYKVTKRGQDVALRCDPISGHVSLYWYRQALGQGPEFLTYFNYEAQQDKSGLPNDRFSAERPEGSISTLTIQRTEQRDSAMYRCASSLRQAGHSPLHFGNGTRLTVT.

This clonotype was observed at least ten times. The chain couples TRBV4-3 to TRBJ2-5; the D is unclear. Trimming removed 3 bases at V and 2 bases at J, with 4 bases between. Germline loops: CDR1 LGHNA, CDR2 YSLEER. This CDR3 comprises 12 residues. In nucleotides, the CDR3 is TGCGCCAGCAGCCACGTTCAAGAGACCCAGTACTTC. Translation: CASSHVQETQYF.

This clonotype came up many times. At one boundary the junction diverges from the germline segment, which might be a read error. The chain has TRBV7-7 and TRBJ2-7; 7 bases agree with TRBD1. This CDR3 has 14 residues. CDR1 is SSHAT, CDR2 FNYEAQ, per germline (reference sequence). CDR3: CASSFRTGPYEQYF. The DNA for the CDR3 is TGTGCTAGCAGCTTTAGGACAGGTCCCTACGAGCAGTACTTC.

In the case of this clonotype: This could be a read error, since a much larger clone is one nucleotide away. The rearrangement uses TRBV6-1 and TRBJ2-2; D gene ambiguous. With 8 bases removed from V and 1 base from J, the gap between germline ends came to 11 bases. Germline CDR1 reads MNHNS; CDR2 reads SASEGT. This CDR3 comprises 14 residues. The CDR3 DNA reads TGTGCCAGCGGGCCAACAGTGAACACCGGGGAGCTGTTTTTT. It is translated as CASGPTVNTGELFF.

The chain recombines TRBV7-2 with TRBJ2-5, with 9 bases identical to TRBD2. This CDR3 region has 15 residues. CDR1 is SGHTA, CDR2 FQGNSA, per germline. Trimming cost V 1 base and J 5 bases; bases outside gene matches: 5. The CDR3 reads CASSLGRGGRETQYF. CDR3 bases: TGTGCCAGCAGCTTAGGGCGGGGGGGCAGGGAGACCCAGTACTTC.